This T cell receptor beta chain was recorded in a study of blood T cell repertoires in COVID-19. Study-wide context: Samples representing acute and convalescent COVID-19 were sourced from the United States, Italy and Spain.

As originally analysed: Counts of nucleated cells, estimated from reference gene primer amplification, were obtained. The data were produced by immunoSEQ multiplex PCR, yet TCRdb's version contains in-frame clones alone and is incomplete. V and J calls and clone size come straight from that table; D and trimming were deduced from the DNA. This sample has 250,000 to 300,000 clones, with approximately 91% found just once. Individuals drawn from approximately 26 US areas were roughly 18 to 89 years old. Participants were placed into cohorts based on the clinical history they reported. The ends were cut back, 3 bases at V and 1 base at J, with 10 bases in the middle. The CDR3 has 14 amino acids. Germline loops: CDR1 SGHKS, CDR2 YYEKEE (reference sequence).

This chain joins TRBV5-5 and TRBJ1-2; D remains unclear. Input material: PBMCs or T cells enriched from blood (not recorded which). The receptor comes from a woman aged 35 to 49 with acute COVID-19. Written as DNA, the CDR3 is TGTGCCAGCAGCTCCGGGATCGTTAACTATGGCTACACCTTC. Its translation is CASSSGIVNYGYTF.